This entry features one TCR beta chain sequence. As yet, its antigen is unknown. Naive CD8 cells lacked CD45RO and underwent positive selection for CCR7, leaving out terminally differentiated effector memory CD45RA+ cells. This was a deep-level run. Some clones are missing from TCRdb's copy, which holds only in-frame ones; the method was immunoSEQ multiplex PCR. Here the sample spans about 680,000 clones, 92% being singletons. The data derive from a study of shared clonotypes between healthy human individuals. Trimming removed 0 bases from V and 4 bases from J, with 18 bases in between. In germline, CDR1 is LGHNA, CDR2 YSLEER. This CDR3 has 17 amino acids. Study results and caveats: Non-shared clonotypes displayed generation probabilities falling below those of clonotypes present in all four donors. How much donors shared clonotypes was expected to be affected by sequencing depth.

Sample: naive CD8+ T cells sorted from blood. The chain uses TRBV4-3 and TRBJ2-5; no firm D call. This receptor was identified in a man aged 25 to 40 in good health. CDR3 coding DNA: TGCGCCAGCAGCCAAGATCTGCCTACCCGGCTCGGAGAGACCCAGTACTTC. Translated: CASSQDLPTRLGETQYF.